A single sample gave rise to the 23 T cell receptor beta chains below, sequenced in a study of shared clonotypes between healthy human individuals. Produced via immunoSEQ multiplex PCR; TCRdb's table is partial and in-frame only. Among more than 1.2 million clones listed, 98% to 99% were seen once. Sequenced material: naive CD4+ T cells sorted from blood. Specified subset: CD45RA+ positively selected. The receptors derive from a man aged 25 to 40 in good health.

This clone has only one observation. The chain joins TRBV10-3 to TRBJ2-1, with unresolved D. The CDR3 sequence is 15 residues long. Germline V gives CDR1 ENHRY, CDR2 SYGVKD. V lost 2 bases to trimming and J lost 5 bases, with 13 bases between them. The CDR3 sequence: CAISEPFIADNEQFF. The CDR3 DNA is TGTGCCATCAGTGAGCCCTTTATTGCGGACAATGAGCAGTTCTTC.

The CDR3 reads CASSPALRSGTGLGQPQHF. The CDR3 DNA sequence: TGTGCCAGCTCACCAGCCTTACGCTCGGGGACAGGGCTGGGGCAGCCCCAGCATTTT. The rearrangement links TRBV18 to TRBJ1-5, with 9 bases fitting TRBD1. Germline CDR1 and CDR2: KGHSH and LQKENI. CDR3 size: 19 residues. The junction had 18 bases not matched to a gene; V was cut back by 2 bases and J by 7 bases. Using reference TRBV18 and TRBJ1-5 for the parts outside the CDR3, the full variable domain is NAGVMQNPRHLVRRRGQEARLRCSPMKGHSHVYWYRQLPEEGLKFMVYLQKENIIDESGMPKERFSAEFPKEGPSILRIQQVVRGDSAAYFCASSPALRSGTGLGQPQHFGDGTRLSIL.

The count of this clone is one. The chain is built from TRBV25-1 and TRBJ2-7; weak D call: TRBD1 (5 bases). CDR1 MGHDK and CDR2 SYGVNS come from the germline V gene. The CDR3 contains 13 residues. The V and J ends lost 7 bases and 0 bases respectively, with 10 bases between them. The DNA of the CDR3 is TGTGCCAGCACCCCAGGGATCTCCTACGAGCAGTACTTC. This encodes CASTPGISYEQYF.

The chain carries TRBV7-2 and TRBJ1-1, with D perhaps matching TRBD1 (5 bases). V lost 2 bases, J lost 0 bases, and 19 bases lay in between. The germline V gene has CDR1 SGHTA and CDR2 FQGNSA. The CDR3 length is 18 residues. The CDR3 DNA follows: TGTGCCAGCAGCTTATTGTCAGGGAGGTTAGCTGTGAACACTGAAGCTTTCTTT. Its translation is CASSLLSGRLAVNTEAFF. Complete variable domain (other parts from reference TRBV7-2 and TRBJ1-1): GAGVSQSPSNKVTEKGKDVELRCDPISGHTALYWYRQSLGQGLEFLIYFQGNSAPDKSGLPSDRFSAERTGGSVSTLTIQRTQQEDSAVYLCASSLLSGRLAVNTEAFFGQGTRLTVV.

V usage is TRBV11-2 and J usage is TRBJ1-1, with D hard to call. V was shortened by 1 base and J by 1 base, with 10 bases between the two germline ends. This CDR3 is built from 15 residues. Germline CDR1 SGHAT, CDR2 FQNNGV. The DNA for the CDR3 is TGTGCCAGCAGCTTAGGAGGGCAGTGGAACACTGAAGCTTTCTTT. This translates into CASSLGGQWNTEAFF.

The chain has TRBV2 and TRBJ2-5; D is possibly TRBD2 (6 bases). This CDR3 is built from 12 residues. Trimming removed 7 bases from V and 4 bases from J, with 10 bases in between. The germline V gene encodes CDR1 SNHLY and CDR2 FYNNEI. The DNA of the CDR3 is TGTGCCAGCAATTCGCGGGGAGAGACCCAGTACTTC. This gives the protein CASNSRGETQYF.

V gene TRBV7-6 combines with J gene TRBJ2-3, with TRBD1 identical over 9 bases. V gave up 0 bases and J gave up 1 base; unmatched junction bases: 2. In germline, CDR1 is SGHVS, CDR2 FNYEAQ. The CDR3 contains 16 residues. The CDR3 sequence is CASSLARTGGTDTQYF. DNA of the CDR3: TGTGCCAGCAGCTTAGCTCGGACAGGGGGCACAGATACGCAGTATTTT.

The rearrangement joins TRBV6-1 to TRBJ1-4; the D is unclear. The germline V gene encodes CDR1 MNHNS and CDR2 SASEGT. Trimming cost V 3 bases and J 8 bases, with 16 bases left between them. There are 15 residues in the CDR3. CDR3 sequence (DNA): TGTGCCAGCAGTGAGAACCCGGCTATCCGGGAAAAACTGTTTTTT. Translated: CASSENPAIREKLFF.

The genes are TRBV7-2 and TRBJ2-5, with D tentatively TRBD2 (5 bases). Trimming removed 4 bases at V and 2 bases at J, with 17 bases between. Germline loops: CDR1 SGHTA, CDR2 FQGNSA. This CDR3 has 16 amino acids. The CDR3 DNA reads TGTGCCAGCAGCTCCACTCTGAGGGTATCACAAGAGACCCAGTACTTC. This sequence encodes CASSSTLRVSQETQYF.

The rearrangement links TRBV19 to TRBJ2-1; D gene uncertain. CDR1 is LNHDA, CDR2 SQIVND, per germline (reference sequence). This CDR3 contains 13 residues. The V end was cut by 6 bases, the J end by 6 bases, with 12 bases between. This CDR3 is CASSWTSPNEQFF. CDR3 DNA sequence: TGTGCCAGTAGCTGGACGTCCCCCAATGAGCAGTTCTTC.

The chain combines TRBV18 with TRBJ1-2; no clear D gene. V lost 6 bases and J 4 bases, leaving 12 bases between the germline ends. The CDR3 is made up of 13 amino acids. Germline V lookup: CDR1 KGHSH, CDR2 LQKENI. Written as DNA, the CDR3 is TGTGCCAGCTCCCCTGGCCTCGGCTATGGCTACACCTTC. Translation gives CASSPGLGYGYTF.

This chain links TRBV5-4 with TRBJ2-7; 7 bases match TRBD1. The CDR3 contains 15 residues. V trimming: 3 bases; J trimming: 4 bases; junction bases outside the gene matches: 10. Looked up from germline, CDR1 is SGHNT and CDR2 is YYREEE (reference sequence). The CDR3 reads CASSYPEAGGYEQYF. The CDR3 DNA sequence: TGTGCCAGCAGCTACCCGGAGGCAGGGGGTTACGAGCAGTACTTC.

CDR3 sequence (DNA): TGTGCCAGCAGCACGGGACTAGCGGGCGCCAAAAACATTCAGTACTTC. Amino acids: CASSTGLAGAKNIQYF. The V and J genes are TRBV11-3 and TRBJ2-4, with 12 bases aligning to TRBD2. The ends lost 5 bases at V and 1 base at J; junction bases unmatched: 3. CDR1 is SGHNT and CDR2 is YENEEA in the germline V gene. This CDR3 has 16 residues.

As to this clone: One end of the junction is discordant with germline, which a read error may explain. The rearrangement links TRBV6-5 to TRBJ2-3; D not resolved. The germline V gene encodes CDR1 MNHEY and CDR2 SVGAGI. The CDR3 sequence is 14 residues long. The CDR3 here is CAGSYSDGTDTQYF. The CDR3 region has the DNA TGTGCCGGCAGTTACTCGGATGGCACAGATACGCAGTATTTT.

The rearrangement links TRBV29-1 to TRBJ2-5; 8 positions match TRBD1. The trim removed 7 bases at V and 4 bases at J, leaving 11 bases unmatched. The CDR3 consists of 14 residues. Germline CDR1 is SQVTM and CDR2 is ANQGSEA. CDR3 sequence (DNA): TGCAGCGCCCGAGACAGGGGTGGTAGAGAGACCCAGTACTTC. Translation gives CSARDRGGRETQYF.

The CDR3 loop reads CASSLGASGSTDTQYF. The DNA of the CDR3 is TGTGCCAGCAGCTTAGGGGCTAGCGGGAGCACAGATACGCAGTATTTT. The V gene is TRBV7-9, the J gene TRBJ2-3; 8 positions match TRBD2. Germline V gene sequence: CDR1 SEHNR, CDR2 FQNEAQ (reference sequence). The CDR3 loop spans 16 amino acids. The V and J ends lost 1 base and 0 bases, in that order; junction bases with no gene match: 3.

The chain is built from TRBV18 and TRBJ2-2; 7 nucleotides agree with TRBD1. With 4 bases clipped from V and 5 bases from J, the junction kept 16 bases outside the gene matches. The CDR3 loop spans 18 amino acids. From germline, CDR1 is KGHSH and CDR2 LQKENI. This CDR3 reads CASSLTSTGTAGTGELFF. CDR3 nucleotide sequence: TGTGCCAGCTCACTGACGTCGACCGGGACAGCCGGAACCGGGGAGCTGTTTTTT.

This chain uses TRBV5-5 with TRBJ1-1; D gene uncertain. The V gene lost 2 bases and the J gene lost 1 base, with 9 bases spanning the gap. The CDR3 totals 14 residues. From germline, CDR1 is SGHKS and CDR2 YYEKEE (reference sequence). CDR3 amino acids: CASSFLHQNTEAFF. DNA for the CDR3: TGTGCCAGCAGCTTTTTGCACCAGAACACTGAAGCTTTCTTT.

This chain joins TRBV25-1 and TRBJ1-5; no clear D. Trimming took off 3 bases at V and 4 bases at J, with 13 bases between the two ends. This CDR3 has 15 amino acids. Per the germline V gene, CDR1 is MGHDK and CDR2 is SYGVNS. In DNA, the CDR3 is TGTGCCAGCAGTGACAGGACGGGTGGTAATCAGCCCCAGCATTTT. This encodes CASSDRTGGNQPQHF. The full variable domain, rest sourced from reference TRBV25-1 and TRBJ1-5, is EADIYQTPRYLVIGTGKKITLECSQTMGHDKMYWYQQDPGMELHLIHYSYGVNSTEKGDLSSESTVSRIRTEHFPLTLESARPSHTSQYLCASSDRTGGNQPQHFGDGTRLSIL.

V usage is TRBV28 and J usage is TRBJ1-1, with TRBD1 matching 7 bases. Germline CDR1 and CDR2: MDHEN and SYDVKM. The V and J ends lost 5 bases and 1 base, in that order; junction bases with no gene match: 10. The CDR3 is 16 residues long. The CDR3 protein is CASSPTDRRTNTEAFF. CDR3 nucleotide sequence: TGTGCCAGCAGTCCTACGGACAGGAGGACGAACACTGAAGCTTTCTTT.

The chain couples TRBV5-1 to TRBJ2-2, with D possibly called TRBD1 or TRBD2 (6 bases each). This CDR3 has 16 residues. V gave up 1 base and J gave up 0 bases, with 10 bases separating them. CDR1 is SGHRS, CDR2 YFSETQ, per germline. The chain's CDR3 is CASSLSGAANTGELFF. The CDR3 DNA reads as TGCGCCAGCAGCTTGTCGGGGGCCGCGAACACCGGGGAGCTGTTTTTT.

V gene TRBV28 combines with J gene TRBJ2-7; TRBD2 matches 11 bases. Germline CDR1 reads MDHEN; CDR2 reads SYDVKM. V lost 6 bases to trimming and J lost 3 bases; unmatched junction nucleotides: 7. This CDR3 spans 15 amino acids. The CDR3: CASRISGRAFYEQYF. CDR3 bases: TGTGCCAGCAGGATTAGCGGGAGGGCCTTCTACGAGCAGTACTTC.

CDR3 nucleotides: TGCGCCAGCAGTCTGCCCGGACTAGCGGGAGGAGATACGCAGTATTTT. As protein: CASSLPGLAGGDTQYF. The rearrangement links TRBV5-1 to TRBJ2-3, with 14 bases lining up with TRBD2. The CDR3 extends over 16 amino acids. Trimming removed 5 bases from V and 5 bases from J; junction bases left unmatched: 7. The V gene's germline CDR1 is SGHRS and CDR2 YFSETQ. The whole variable domain, filled in from reference TRBV5-1 and TRBJ2-3, reads KAGVTQTPRYLIKTRGQQVTLSCSPISGHRSVSWYQQTPGQGLQFLFEYFSETQRNKGNFPGRFSGRQFSNSRSEMNVSTLELGDSALYLCASSLPGLAGGDTQYFGPGTRLTVL.